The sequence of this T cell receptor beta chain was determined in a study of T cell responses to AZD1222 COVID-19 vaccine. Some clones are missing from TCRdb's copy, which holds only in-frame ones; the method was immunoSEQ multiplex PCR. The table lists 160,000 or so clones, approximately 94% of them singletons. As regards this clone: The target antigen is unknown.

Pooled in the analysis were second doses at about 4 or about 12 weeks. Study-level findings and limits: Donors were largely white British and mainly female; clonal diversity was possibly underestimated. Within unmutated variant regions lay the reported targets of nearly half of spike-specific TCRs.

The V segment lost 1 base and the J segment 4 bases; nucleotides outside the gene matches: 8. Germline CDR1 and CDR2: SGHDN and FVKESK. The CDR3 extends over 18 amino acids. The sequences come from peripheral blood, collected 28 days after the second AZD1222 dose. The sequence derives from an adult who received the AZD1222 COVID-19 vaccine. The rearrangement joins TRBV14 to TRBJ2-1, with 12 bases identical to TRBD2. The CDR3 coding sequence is TGTGCCAGCAGCCAAGGGACTAGCGGGATCCCCCTGTACAATGAGCAGTTCTTC. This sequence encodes CASSQGTSGIPLYNEQFF.